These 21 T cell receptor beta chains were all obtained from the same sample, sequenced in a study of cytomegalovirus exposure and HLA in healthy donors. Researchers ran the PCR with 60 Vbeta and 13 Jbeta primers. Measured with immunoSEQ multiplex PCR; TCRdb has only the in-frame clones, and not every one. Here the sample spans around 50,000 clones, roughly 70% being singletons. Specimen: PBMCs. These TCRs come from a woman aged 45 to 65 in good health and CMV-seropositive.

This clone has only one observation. The CDR3 DNA sequence: TGTGCCAGTCGTGGGGGGGGCTATCTAGCAGATACGCAGTATTTT. It is translated as CASRGGGYLADTQYF. The chain links TRBV28 to TRBJ2-3, with TRBD2 as a possible D gene (7 bases). The length of the CDR3 is 15 residues. Germline CDR1 is MDHEN and CDR2 is SYDVKM. V was cut by 9 bases and J by 4 bases, with 20 bases left in between.

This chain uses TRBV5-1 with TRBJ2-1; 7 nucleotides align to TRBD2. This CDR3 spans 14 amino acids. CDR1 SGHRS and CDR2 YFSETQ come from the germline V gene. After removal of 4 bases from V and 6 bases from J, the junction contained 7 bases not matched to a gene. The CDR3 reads CASSEGLRSNEQFF. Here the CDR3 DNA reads TGCGCCAGCAGCGAGGGACTAAGATCCAATGAGCAGTTCTTC.

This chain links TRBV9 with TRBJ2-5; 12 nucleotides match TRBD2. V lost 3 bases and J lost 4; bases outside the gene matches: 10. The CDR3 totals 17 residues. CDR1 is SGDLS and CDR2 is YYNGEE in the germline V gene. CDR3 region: CASSEPLTSGGRETQYF. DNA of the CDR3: TGTGCCAGCAGCGAGCCCCTCACTAGCGGGGGGAGAGAGACCCAGTACTTC.

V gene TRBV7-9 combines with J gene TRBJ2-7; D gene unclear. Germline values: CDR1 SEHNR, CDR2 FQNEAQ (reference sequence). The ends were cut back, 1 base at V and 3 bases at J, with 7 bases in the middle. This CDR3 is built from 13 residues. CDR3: CASSLGRFYEQYF. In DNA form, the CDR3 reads TGTGCCAGCAGCTTAGGCAGATTCTACGAGCAGTACTTC.

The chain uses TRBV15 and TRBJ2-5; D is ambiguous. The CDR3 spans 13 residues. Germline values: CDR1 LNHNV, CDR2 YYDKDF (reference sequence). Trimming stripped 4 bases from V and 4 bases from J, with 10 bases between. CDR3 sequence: CATSTEVRETQYF. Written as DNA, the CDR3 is TGTGCCACCAGCACCGAGGTCAGAGAGACCCAGTACTTC.

The CDR3 reads CASSPAGDGNTIYF. CDR3 sequence (DNA): TGTGCCAGCAGCCCCGCGGGCGACGGAAACACCATATATTTT. This chain connects TRBV7-2 to TRBJ1-3, with D hard to call. The CDR3 loop spans 14 amino acids. The V gene's germline CDR1 is SGHTA and CDR2 FQGNSA. Trimming cost V 5 bases and J 4 bases, with 12 bases left between them. The variable domain in full, completed from reference TRBV7-2 and TRBJ1-3, reads GAGVSQSPSNKVTEKGKDVELRCDPISGHTALYWYRQSLGQGLEFLIYFQGNSAPDKSGLPSDRFSAERTGGSVSTLTIQRTQQEDSAVYLCASSPAGDGNTIYFGEGSWLTVV.

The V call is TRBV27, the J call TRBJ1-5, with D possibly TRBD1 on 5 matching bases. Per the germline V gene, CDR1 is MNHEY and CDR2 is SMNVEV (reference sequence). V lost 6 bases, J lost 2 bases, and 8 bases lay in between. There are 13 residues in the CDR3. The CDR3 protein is CASRGGRNQPQHF. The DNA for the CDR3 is TGTGCCAGCAGGGGGGGTCGCAATCAGCCCCAGCATTTT.

The CDR3, as DNA: TGTGCCAGCAGTTTTAGGGGAGGAAACTACAATGAGCAGTTCTTC. Amino acid sequence: CASSFRGGNYNEQFF. V and J are TRBV27 and TRBJ2-1; perhaps TRBD2 as D (6 bases). This CDR3 region has 15 residues. V gave up 3 bases and J gave up 3 bases, with 12 bases separating them. Germline V gene data show CDR1 as MNHEY and CDR2 as SMNVEV (reference sequence).

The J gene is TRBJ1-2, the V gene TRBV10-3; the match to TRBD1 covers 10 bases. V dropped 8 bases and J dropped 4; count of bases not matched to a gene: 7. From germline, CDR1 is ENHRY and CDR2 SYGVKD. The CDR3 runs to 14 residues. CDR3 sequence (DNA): TGTGCCATCTTCGGGACAGGGGACTCCTATGGCTACACCTTC. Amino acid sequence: CAIFGTGDSYGYTF.

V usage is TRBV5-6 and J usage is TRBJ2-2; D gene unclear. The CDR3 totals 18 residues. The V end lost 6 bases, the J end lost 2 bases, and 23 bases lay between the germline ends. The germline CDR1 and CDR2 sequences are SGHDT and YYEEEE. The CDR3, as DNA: TGTGCCAGCACTACGTTTAATCGGTGGGCAGCCAACACCGGGGAGCTGTTTTTT. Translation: CASTTFNRWAANTGELFF. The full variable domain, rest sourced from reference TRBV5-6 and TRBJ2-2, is DAGVTQSPTHLIKTRGQQVTLRCSPKSGHDTVSWYQQALGQGPQFIFQYYEEEERQRGNFPDRFSGHQFPNYSSELNVNALLLGDSALYLCASTTFNRWAANTGELFFGEGSRLTVL.

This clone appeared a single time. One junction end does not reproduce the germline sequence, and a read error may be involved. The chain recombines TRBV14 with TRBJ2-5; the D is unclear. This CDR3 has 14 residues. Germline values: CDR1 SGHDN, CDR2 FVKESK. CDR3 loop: CVSSRDEVGETQYF. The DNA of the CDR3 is TGTGTCAGCAGCCGCGACGAGGTCGGGGAGACCCAGTACTTC.

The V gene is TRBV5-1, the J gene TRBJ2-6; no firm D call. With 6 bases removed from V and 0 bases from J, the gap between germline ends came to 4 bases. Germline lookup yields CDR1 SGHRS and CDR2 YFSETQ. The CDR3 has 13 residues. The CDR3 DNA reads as TGCGCCAGCACGTTCTCTGGGGCCAACGTCCTGACTTTC. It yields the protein CASTFSGANVLTF.

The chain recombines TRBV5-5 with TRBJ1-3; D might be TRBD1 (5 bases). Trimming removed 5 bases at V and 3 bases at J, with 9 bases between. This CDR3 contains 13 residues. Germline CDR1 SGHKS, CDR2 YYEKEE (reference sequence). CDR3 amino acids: CASRTASGNTIYF. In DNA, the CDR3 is TGTGCCAGCAGGACAGCGAGTGGAAACACCATATATTTT. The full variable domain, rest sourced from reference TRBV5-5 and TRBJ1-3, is DAGVTQSPTHLIKTRGQQVTLRCSPISGHKSVSWYQQVLGQGPQFIFQYYEKEERGRGNFPDRFSARQFPNYSSELNVNALLLGDSALYLCASRTASGNTIYFGEGSWLTVV.

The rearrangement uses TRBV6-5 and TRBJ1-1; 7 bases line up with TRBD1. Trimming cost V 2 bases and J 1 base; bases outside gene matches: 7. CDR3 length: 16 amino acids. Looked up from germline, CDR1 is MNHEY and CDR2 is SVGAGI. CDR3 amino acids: CASSYSRDRQNTEAFF. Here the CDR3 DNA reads TGTGCCAGCAGTTACAGCCGGGACAGACAGAACACTGAAGCTTTCTTT.

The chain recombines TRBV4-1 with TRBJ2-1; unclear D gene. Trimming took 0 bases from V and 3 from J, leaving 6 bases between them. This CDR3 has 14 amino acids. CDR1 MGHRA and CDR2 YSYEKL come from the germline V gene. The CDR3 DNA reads TGCGCCAGCAGCCAAGACCCTAACTACAATGAGCAGTTCTTC. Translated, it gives CASSQDPNYNEQFF.

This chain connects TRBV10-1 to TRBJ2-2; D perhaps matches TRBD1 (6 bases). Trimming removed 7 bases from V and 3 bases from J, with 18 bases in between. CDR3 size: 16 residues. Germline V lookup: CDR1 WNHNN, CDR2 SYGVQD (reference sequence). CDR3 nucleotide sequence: TGCGCCAGCACTTCAGGGCAGGGGCAGGACACCGGGGAGCTGTTTTTT. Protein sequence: CASTSGQGQDTGELFF.

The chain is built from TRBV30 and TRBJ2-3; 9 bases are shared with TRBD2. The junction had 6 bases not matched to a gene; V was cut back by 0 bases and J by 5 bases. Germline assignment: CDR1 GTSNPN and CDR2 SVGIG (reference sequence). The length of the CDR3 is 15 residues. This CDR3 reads CAWSVSSGIRDTQYF. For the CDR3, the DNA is TGTGCCTGGAGTGTATCTAGCGGGATTAGAGATACGCAGTATTTT.

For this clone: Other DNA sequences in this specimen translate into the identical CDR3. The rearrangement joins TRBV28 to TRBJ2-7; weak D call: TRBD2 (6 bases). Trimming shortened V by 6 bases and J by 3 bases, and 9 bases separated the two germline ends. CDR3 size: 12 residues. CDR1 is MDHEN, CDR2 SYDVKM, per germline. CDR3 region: CASRRGYYEQYF. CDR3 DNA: TGTGCCAGCAGGCGGGGCTACTACGAGCAGTACTTC.

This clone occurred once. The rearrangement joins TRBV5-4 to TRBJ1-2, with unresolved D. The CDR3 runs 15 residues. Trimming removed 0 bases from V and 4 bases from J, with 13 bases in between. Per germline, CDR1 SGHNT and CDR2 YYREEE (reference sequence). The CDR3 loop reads CASSLGPEIGYGYTF. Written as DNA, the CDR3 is TGTGCCAGCAGCTTGGGTCCGGAGATTGGCTATGGCTACACCTTC.

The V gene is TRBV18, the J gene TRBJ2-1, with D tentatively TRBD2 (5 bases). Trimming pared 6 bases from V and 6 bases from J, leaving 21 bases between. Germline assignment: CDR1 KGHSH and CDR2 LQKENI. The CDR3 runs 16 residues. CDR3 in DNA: TGTGCCAGCTCGACTAATACGGGCTTATCCGGCAATGAGCAGTTCTTC. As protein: CASSTNTGLSGNEQFF.

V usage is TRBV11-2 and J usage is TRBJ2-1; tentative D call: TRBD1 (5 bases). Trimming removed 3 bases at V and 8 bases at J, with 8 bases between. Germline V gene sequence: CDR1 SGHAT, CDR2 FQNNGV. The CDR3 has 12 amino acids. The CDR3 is CASSFTRDEQFF. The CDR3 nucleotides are TGTGCCAGCAGCTTCACCAGGGATGAGCAGTTCTTC. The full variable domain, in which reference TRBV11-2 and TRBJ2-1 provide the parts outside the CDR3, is EAGVAQSPRYKIIEKRQSVAFWCNPISGHATLYWYQQILGQGPKLLIQFQNNGVVDDSQLPKDRFSAERLKGVDSTLKIQPAKLEDSAVYLCASSFTRDEQFFGPGTRLTVL.